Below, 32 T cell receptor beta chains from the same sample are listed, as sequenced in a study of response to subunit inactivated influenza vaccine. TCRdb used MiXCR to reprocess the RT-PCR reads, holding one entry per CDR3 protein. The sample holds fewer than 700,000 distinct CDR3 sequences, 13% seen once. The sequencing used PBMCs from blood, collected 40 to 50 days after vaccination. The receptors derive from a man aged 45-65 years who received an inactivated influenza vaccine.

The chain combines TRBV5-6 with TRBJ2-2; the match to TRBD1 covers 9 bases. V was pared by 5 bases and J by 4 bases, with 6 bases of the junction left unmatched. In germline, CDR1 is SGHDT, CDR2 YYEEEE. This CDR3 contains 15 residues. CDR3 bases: TGTGCCAGCAGGAAAGGGACAGGGCTCACCGGGGAGCTGTTTTTT. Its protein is CASRKGTGLTGELFF.

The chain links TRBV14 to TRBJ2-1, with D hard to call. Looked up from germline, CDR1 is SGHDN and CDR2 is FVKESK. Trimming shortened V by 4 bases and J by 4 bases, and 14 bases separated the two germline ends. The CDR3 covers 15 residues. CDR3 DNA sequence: TGTGCCAGCAGCCTCTTCCGCCTCGGGTACAATGAGCAGTTCTTC. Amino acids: CASSLFRLGYNEQFF.

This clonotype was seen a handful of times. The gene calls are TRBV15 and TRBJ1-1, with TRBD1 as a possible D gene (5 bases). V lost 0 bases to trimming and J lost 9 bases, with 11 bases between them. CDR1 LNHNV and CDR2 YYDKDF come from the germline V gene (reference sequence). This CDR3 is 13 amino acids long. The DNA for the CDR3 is TGTGCCACCAGCAGAGAGCAGGGTACTAAAGCTTTCTTT. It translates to CATSREQGTKAFF.

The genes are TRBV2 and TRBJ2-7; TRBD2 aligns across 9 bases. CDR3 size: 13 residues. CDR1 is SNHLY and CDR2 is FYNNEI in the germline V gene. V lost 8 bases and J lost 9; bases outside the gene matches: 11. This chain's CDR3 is CASHERLAEGQYF. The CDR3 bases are TGTGCCAGCCATGAAAGACTAGCGGAGGGGCAGTACTTC.

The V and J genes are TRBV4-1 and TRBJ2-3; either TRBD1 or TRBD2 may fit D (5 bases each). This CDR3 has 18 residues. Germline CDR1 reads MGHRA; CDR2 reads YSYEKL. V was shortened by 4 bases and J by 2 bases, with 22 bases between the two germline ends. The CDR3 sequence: CASSLAPGPISTTDTQYF. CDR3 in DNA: TGCGCCAGCAGCCTCGCCCCGGGACCCATCTCCACCACAGATACGCAGTATTTT.

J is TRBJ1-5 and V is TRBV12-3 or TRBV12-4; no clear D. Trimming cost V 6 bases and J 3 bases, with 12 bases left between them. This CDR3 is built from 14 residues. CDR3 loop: CASSPPPLNQPQHF. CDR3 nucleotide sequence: TGTGCCAGCAGCCCACCCCCCCTCAATCAGCCCCAGCATTTT.

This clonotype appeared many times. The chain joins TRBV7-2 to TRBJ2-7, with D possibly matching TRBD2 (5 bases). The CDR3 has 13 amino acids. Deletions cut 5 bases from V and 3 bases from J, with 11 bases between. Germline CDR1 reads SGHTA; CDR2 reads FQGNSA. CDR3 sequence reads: CASSQAGSYEQYF. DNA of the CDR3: TGTGCCAGCAGCCAGGCGGGTAGCTACGAGCAGTACTTC.

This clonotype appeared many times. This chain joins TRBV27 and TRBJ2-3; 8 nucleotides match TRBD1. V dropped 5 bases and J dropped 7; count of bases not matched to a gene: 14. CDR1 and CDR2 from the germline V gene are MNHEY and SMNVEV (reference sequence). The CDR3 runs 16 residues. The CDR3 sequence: CASSLRRDRIVHTQYF. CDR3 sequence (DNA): TGTGCCAGCAGTCTACGCCGGGACAGGATAGTCCATACGCAGTATTTT.

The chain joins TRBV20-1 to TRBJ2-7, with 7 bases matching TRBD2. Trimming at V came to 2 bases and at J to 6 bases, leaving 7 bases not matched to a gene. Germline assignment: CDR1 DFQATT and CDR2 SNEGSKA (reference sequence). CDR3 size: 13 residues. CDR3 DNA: TGCAGTGCTAGAAGGCGGGAGAGGGGCGAGCAGTACTTC. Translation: CSARRRERGEQYF.

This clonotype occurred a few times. CDR3 sequence: CASSYGRGQVYEQYF. The DNA for the CDR3 is TGTGCCAGCAGTTACGGACGAGGACAGGTATACGAGCAGTACTTC. This sequence joins TRBV6-5 and TRBJ2-7, with 7 bases matching TRBD1. The length of the CDR3 is 15 residues. Germline V lookup: CDR1 MNHEY, CDR2 SVGAGI. V dropped 2 bases and J dropped 4; count of bases not matched to a gene: 8.

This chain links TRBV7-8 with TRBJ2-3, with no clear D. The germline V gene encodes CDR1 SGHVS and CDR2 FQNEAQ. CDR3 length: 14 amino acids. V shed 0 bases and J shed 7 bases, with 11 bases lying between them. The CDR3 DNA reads TGTGCCAGCAGCTTAGCGGCAGGCCGGCATACGCAGTATTTT. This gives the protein CASSLAAGRHTQYF.

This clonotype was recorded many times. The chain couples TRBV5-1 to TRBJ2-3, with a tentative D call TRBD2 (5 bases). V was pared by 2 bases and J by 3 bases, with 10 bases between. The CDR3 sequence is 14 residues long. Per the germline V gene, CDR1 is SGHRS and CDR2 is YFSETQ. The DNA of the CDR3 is TGCGCCAGCAGCTTCTCTAGCAGGACAGATACGCAGTATTTT. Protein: CASSFSSRTDTQYF.

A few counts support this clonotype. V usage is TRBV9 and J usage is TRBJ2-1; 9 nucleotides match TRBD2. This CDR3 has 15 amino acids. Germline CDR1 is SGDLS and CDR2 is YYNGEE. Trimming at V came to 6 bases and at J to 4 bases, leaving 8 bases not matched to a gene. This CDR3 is CASNPVAGVYNEQFF. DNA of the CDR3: TGTGCCAGCAACCCCGTAGCGGGGGTATACAATGAGCAGTTCTTC.

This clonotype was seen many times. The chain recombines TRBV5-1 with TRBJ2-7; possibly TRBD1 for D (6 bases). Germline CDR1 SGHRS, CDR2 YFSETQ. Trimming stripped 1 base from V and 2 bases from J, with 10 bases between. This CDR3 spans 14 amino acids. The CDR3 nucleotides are TGCGCCAGCAGCTTGCTACAGGGAACCTACGAGCAGTACTTC. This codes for CASSLLQGTYEQYF.

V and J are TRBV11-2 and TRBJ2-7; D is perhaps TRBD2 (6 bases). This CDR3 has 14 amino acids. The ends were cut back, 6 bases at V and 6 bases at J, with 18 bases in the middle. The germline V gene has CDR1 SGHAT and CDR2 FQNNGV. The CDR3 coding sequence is TGTGCCAGCAGTCACTTCTCAGTGGGAGGCGAGCAGTACTTC. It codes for CASSHFSVGGEQYF.

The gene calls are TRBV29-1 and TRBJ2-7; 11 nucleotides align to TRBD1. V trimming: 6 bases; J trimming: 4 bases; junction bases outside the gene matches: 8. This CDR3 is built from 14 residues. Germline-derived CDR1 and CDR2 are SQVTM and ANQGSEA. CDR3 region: CSVSAGTGGYEQYF. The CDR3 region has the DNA TGCAGCGTGTCTGCCGGGACAGGGGGGTACGAGCAGTACTTC.

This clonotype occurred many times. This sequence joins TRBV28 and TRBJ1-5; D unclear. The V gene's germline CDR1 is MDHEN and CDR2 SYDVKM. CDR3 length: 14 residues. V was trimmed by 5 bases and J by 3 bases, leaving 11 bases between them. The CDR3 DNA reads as TGTGCCAGCAGTAGAGGACGGAACAATCAGCCCCAGCATTTT. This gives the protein CASSRGRNNQPQHF.

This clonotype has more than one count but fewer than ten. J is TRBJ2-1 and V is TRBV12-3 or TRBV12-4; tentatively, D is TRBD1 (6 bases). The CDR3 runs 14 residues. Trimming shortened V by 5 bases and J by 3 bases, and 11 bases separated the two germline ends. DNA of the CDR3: TGTGCCAGCAGTCACCGGGACATCTACAATGAGCAGTTCTTC. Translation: CASSHRDIYNEQFF.

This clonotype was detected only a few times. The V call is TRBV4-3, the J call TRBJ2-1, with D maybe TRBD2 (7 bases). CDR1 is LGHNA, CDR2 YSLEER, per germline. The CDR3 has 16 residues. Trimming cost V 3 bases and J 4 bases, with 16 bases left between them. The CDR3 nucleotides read TGCGCCAGCAGCCAGGTCGGGGGGCCGTCGTACAATGAGCAGTTCTTC. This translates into CASSQVGGPSYNEQFF.

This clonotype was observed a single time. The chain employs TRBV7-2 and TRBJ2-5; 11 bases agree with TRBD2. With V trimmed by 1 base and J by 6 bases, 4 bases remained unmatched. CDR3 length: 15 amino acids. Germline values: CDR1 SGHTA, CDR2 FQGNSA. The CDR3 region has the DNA TGTGCCAGCAGCTTAGTAGCGGGGGGGCAACAGACCCAGTACTTC. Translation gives CASSLVAGGQQTQYF.

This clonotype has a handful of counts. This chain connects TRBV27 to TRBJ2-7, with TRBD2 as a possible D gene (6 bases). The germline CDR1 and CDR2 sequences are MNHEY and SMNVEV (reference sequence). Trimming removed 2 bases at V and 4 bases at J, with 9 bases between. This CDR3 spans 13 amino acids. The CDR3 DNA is TGTGCCAGCAGTTTACGGAGGGAGTACGAGCAGTACTTC. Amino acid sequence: CASSLRREYEQYF.

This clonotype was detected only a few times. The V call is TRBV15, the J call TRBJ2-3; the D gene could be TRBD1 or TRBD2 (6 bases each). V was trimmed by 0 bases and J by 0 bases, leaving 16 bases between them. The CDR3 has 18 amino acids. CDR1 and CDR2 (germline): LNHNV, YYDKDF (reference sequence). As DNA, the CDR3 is TGTGCCACCAGCAGAGAGGGGGGCCACCAGACGAGCACAGATACGCAGTATTTT. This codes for CATSREGGHQTSTDTQYF.

The DNA for the CDR3 is TGTGCCAGCAGTGCCGCTAGCAATCAGCCCCAGCATTTT. Encoded protein: CASSAASNQPQHF. The chain joins TRBV6-1 to TRBJ1-5; D is ambiguous. Germline V gives CDR1 MNHNS, CDR2 SASEGT. Between the trimmed V and J ends, which lost 4 bases and 0 bases, there was a span of 4 bases. CDR3 length: 13 amino acids.

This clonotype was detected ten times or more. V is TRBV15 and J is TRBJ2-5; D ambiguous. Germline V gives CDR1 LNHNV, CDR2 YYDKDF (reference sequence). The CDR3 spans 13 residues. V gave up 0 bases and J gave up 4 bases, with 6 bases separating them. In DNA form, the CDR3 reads TGTGCCACCAGCAGAGATGGTCCAGAGACCCAGTACTTC. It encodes CATSRDGPETQYF.

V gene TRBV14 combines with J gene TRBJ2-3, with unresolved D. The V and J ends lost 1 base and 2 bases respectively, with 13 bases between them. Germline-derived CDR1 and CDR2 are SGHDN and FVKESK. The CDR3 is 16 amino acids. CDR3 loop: CASSQGLTLYTDTQYF. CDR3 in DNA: TGTGCCAGCAGCCAAGGATTGACCCTATACACAGATACGCAGTATTTT.

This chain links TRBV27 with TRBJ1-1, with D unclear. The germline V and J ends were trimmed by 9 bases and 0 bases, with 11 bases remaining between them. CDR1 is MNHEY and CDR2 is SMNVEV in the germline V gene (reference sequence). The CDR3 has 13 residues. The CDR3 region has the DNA TGTGCCAGTGGAGGGTTCATGAACACTGAAGCTTTCTTT. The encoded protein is CASGGFMNTEAFF.

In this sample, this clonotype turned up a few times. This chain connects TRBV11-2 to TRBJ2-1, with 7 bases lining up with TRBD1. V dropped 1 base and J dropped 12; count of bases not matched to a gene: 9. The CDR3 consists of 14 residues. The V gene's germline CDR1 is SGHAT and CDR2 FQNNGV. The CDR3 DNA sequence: TGTGCCAGCAGCTTAGCGACGACAGGGTTTTGGCAGTTCTTC. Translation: CASSLATTGFWQFF.

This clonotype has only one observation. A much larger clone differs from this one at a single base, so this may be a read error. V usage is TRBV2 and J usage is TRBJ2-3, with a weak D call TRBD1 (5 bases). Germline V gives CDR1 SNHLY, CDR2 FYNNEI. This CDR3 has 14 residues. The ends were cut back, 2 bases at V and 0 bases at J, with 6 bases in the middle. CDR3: CASSEQGSTDTQYF. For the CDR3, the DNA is TGTGCCAGCAGTGAACAGGGTAGCACAGATACGCAGTATTTT.

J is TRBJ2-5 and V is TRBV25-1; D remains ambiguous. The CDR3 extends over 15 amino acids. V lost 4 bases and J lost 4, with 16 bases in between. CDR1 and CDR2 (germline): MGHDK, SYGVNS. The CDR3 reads CASSGSNFGGETQYF. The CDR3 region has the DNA TGTGCCAGCAGTGGCTCAAATTTCGGTGGAGAGACCCAGTACTTC.

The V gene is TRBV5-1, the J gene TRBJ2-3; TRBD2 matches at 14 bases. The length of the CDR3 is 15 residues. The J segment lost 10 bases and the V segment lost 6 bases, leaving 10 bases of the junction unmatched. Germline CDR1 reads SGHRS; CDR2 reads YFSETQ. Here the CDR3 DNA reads TGCGCCAGCACAAGTTCCGGGACTAGCGGGGGAGCGCAGTATTTT. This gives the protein CASTSSGTSGGAQYF.

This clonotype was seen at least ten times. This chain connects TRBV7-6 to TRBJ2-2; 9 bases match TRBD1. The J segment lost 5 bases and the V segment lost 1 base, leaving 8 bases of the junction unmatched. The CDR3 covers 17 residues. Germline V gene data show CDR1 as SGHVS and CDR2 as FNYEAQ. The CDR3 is CASSLDPGTGSTGELFF. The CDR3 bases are TGTGCCAGCAGCTTAGACCCCGGGACAGGGTCGACCGGGGAGCTGTTTTTT.

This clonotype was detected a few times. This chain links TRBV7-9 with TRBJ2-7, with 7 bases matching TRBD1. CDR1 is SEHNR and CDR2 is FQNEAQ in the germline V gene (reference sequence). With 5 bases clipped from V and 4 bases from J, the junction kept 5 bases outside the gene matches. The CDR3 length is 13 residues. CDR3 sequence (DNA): TGTGCCAGCAGCGTTCCGGGACAGTACGAGCAGTACTTC. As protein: CASSVPGQYEQYF.